Shown below are 15 T cell receptor beta chains from a single sample sequenced in a study of T cell responses to AZD1222 COVID-19 vaccine. Only in-frame clones appear in the TCRdb table, and some are missing; sequencing was by immunoSEQ multiplex PCR. The top ten clones hold about 50% of a sample with just under 75,000 clones, around three quarters of them seen once. The sample was peripheral blood, taken 28 days after the second AZD1222 dose. The receptors originated from an adult who received the AZD1222 COVID-19 vaccine.

V and J are TRBV2 and TRBJ2-1; TRBD2 matches 9 bases. CDR3 length: 15 amino acids. Germline V CDR1 and CDR2: SNHLY, FYNNEI. V shed 4 bases, J shed 4 bases, and the junction held 5 bases outside the gene matches. CDR3 protein: CASSVLAGNYNEQFF. DNA of the CDR3: TGTGCCAGCAGTGTGCTAGCGGGGAATTACAATGAGCAGTTCTTC.

The chain recombines TRBV10-1 with TRBJ1-4; the match to TRBD1 covers 9 bases. The CDR3 consists of 15 residues. V gave up 4 bases and J gave up 2 bases; unmatched junction bases: 2. Germline V gene lookup returns CDR1 WNHNN and CDR2 SYGVQD (reference sequence). CDR3 DNA sequence: TGCGCCAGCAGTGGACAGGGGGGCACTAATGAAAAACTGTTTTTT. This translates into CASSGQGGTNEKLFF.

The genes are TRBV7-6 and TRBJ1-5, with 7 bases that match TRBD1. This CDR3 has 16 amino acids. Germline lookup yields CDR1 SGHVS and CDR2 FNYEAQ. The ends lost 5 bases at V and 7 bases at J; junction bases unmatched: 14. In nucleotides, the CDR3 is TGTGCCAGCAGCGTAGGGTCCGAGGGGGCAAGGCAGCCCCAGCATTTT. Amino acid sequence: CASSVGSEGARQPQHF.

The chain uses TRBV7-9 and TRBJ2-1; the D is unclear. CDR1 SEHNR and CDR2 FQNEAQ come from the germline V gene (reference sequence). The CDR3 contains 15 residues. V lost 4 bases, J lost 7 bases, and 17 bases lay in between. CDR3 sequence: CASSSNTARTNEQFF. The CDR3 bases are TGTGCCAGCAGCTCAAATACGGCCCGGACGAATGAGCAGTTCTTC.

This chain connects TRBV12-5 to TRBJ1-2; the match to TRBD1 covers 8 bases. The CDR3 loop spans 15 amino acids. Germline V gene sequence: CDR1 LGHNT, CDR2 FRNRAP. Trimming took 1 base from V and 3 from J; bases not matched to a gene: 4. The CDR3 coding sequence is TGTGCTAGTGGTTTGGGGACAGGGAAGTACTATGGCTACACCTTC. It codes for CASGLGTGKYYGYTF.

The chain combines TRBV4-2 with TRBJ2-5; 7 bases match TRBD2. Germline V gene lookup returns CDR1 LGHNA and CDR2 YNFKEQ. This CDR3 is built from 14 residues. J gave up 5 bases and V 1 base, and 4 bases lay outside the gene matches. The CDR3 DNA follows: TGTGCCAGCAGCCAAGGGGCGGGGGAGGAGACCCAGTACTTC. It translates to CASSQGAGEETQYF.

DNA of the CDR3: TGTGCCAGCAGCCAAGGTGGGGGAGCTTTCTTT. This codes for CASSQGGGAFF. V and J are TRBV3-1 (or the pseudogene TRBV3-2) and TRBJ1-1; D might be TRBD1 (5 bases). Trimming stripped 1 base from V and 10 bases from J, with 7 bases between. CDR1 LGHDT and CDR2 YNNKEL come from the germline V gene (reference sequence). The CDR3 sequence is 11 residues long.

The V gene is TRBV3-1 (or the pseudogene TRBV3-2), the J gene TRBJ2-2, with D hard to call. CDR1 LGHDT and CDR2 YNNKEL come from the germline V gene (reference sequence). Trimming took off 0 bases at V and 6 bases at J, with 5 bases between the two ends. The CDR3 is 13 residues long. The DNA of the CDR3 is TGTGCCAGCAGCCAAGATAATCCCGGGGAGCTGTTTTTT. It encodes CASSQDNPGELFF.

The chain recombines TRBV7-8 with TRBJ2-5; a weak D match, TRBD1 (5 bases). This CDR3 is built from 13 residues. The V end was cut by 5 bases, the J end by 7 bases, with 14 bases between. Germline CDR1 is SGHVS and CDR2 is FQNEAQ. The CDR3 DNA reads TGTGCCAGCAGCACTCACGGGCAGGGGACCCAGTACTTC. The encoded protein is CASSTHGQGTQYF. The full variable domain, rest sourced from reference TRBV7-8 and TRBJ2-5, is GAGVSQSPRYKVAKRGQDVALRCDPISGHVSLFWYQQALGQGPEFLTYFQNEAQLDKSGLPSDRFFAERPEGSVSTLKIQRTQQEDSAVYLCASSTHGQGTQYFGPGTRLLVL.

V and J are TRBV12-5 and TRBJ2-1, with D hard to call. Trimming shortened V by 2 bases and J by 7 bases, and 3 bases separated the two germline ends. This CDR3 is 11 amino acids long. Germline V gene lookup returns CDR1 LGHNT and CDR2 FRNRAP. The CDR3 spells CASGLRNEQFF. In DNA, the CDR3 is TGTGCTAGTGGTTTGAGAAATGAGCAGTTCTTC.

J is TRBJ1-3 and V is TRBV6-1; D might be TRBD1 (5 bases). CDR3 length: 16 amino acids. CDR1 is MNHNS, CDR2 SASEGT, per germline. Trimming shortened V by 0 bases and J by 0 bases, and 9 bases separated the two germline ends. Here the CDR3 DNA reads TGTGCCAGCAGTGAAGCTCCGGGACTCTCTGGAAACACCATATATTTT. It is translated as CASSEAPGLSGNTIYF.

V and J are TRBV11-1 and TRBJ1-1; D may be TRBD1 (5 bases). Germline values: CDR1 SGHAT, CDR2 FQDESV (reference sequence). This CDR3 contains 16 residues. Trimming left V 0 bases short and J 1 base short, with 12 bases between. The CDR3 coding sequence is TGTGCCAGCAGCTTAGCTCTGGGGGTGAAGAACACTGAAGCTTTCTTT. It is translated as CASSLALGVKNTEAFF.

The chain carries TRBV4-2 and TRBJ2-7; D is possibly TRBD1 (6 bases). CDR3 length: 14 residues. Between the trimmed V and J ends, which lost 0 bases and 2 bases, there was a span of 8 bases. The germline V gene encodes CDR1 LGHNA and CDR2 YNFKEQ. The CDR3 loop is CASSQDRQAYEQYF. Written as DNA, the CDR3 is TGTGCCAGCAGCCAAGATCGACAGGCCTACGAGCAGTACTTC.

The rearrangement links TRBV5-4 to TRBJ2-1; 11 bases fit TRBD2. The germline gives CDR1 SGHNT, CDR2 YYREEE (reference sequence). Trimming took 4 bases from V and 4 from J; bases not matched to a gene: 4. There are 15 residues in the CDR3. The CDR3 sequence: CASSETSGGYNEQFF. CDR3 bases: TGTGCCAGCAGCGAAACTAGCGGGGGATACAATGAGCAGTTCTTC.

In its sample, this clone was seen once. V is TRBV3-1 (or the pseudogene TRBV3-2) and J is TRBJ1-6, with D hard to call. V lost 5 bases and J 5 bases, leaving 19 bases between the germline ends. Per the germline V gene, CDR1 is LGHDT and CDR2 is YNNKEL (reference sequence). The CDR3 has 17 amino acids. The CDR3 here is CASSGSCPIHHNSPLHF. In nucleotides, the CDR3 is TGTGCCAGCAGCGGTTCATGTCCCATACATCATAATTCACCCCTCCACTTT.